The clone carrying this T cell receptor beta chain has a count of ten or more. This specimen belongs to a study of control samples from healthy donors and cancer patients. TCRdb keeps only in-frame clones here, not all; method: immunoSEQ multiplex PCR. This table holds 85,000 to 95,000 clones, roughly four fifths found once. Germline V gene lookup returns CDR1 SGHNT and CDR2 YENEEA. CDR3 length: 14 residues. With 1 base removed from V and 6 bases from J, the gap between germline ends came to 9 bases. The sample was blood. The chain recombines TRBV11-3 with TRBJ2-2, with a tentative D call TRBD1 (5 bases). The receptor was derived from a woman aged 60-70 years in good health. The CDR3 region is CASSLGGSPGELFF. The CDR3 DNA reads as TGTGCCAGCAGCTTAGGGGGCTCACCCGGGGAGCTGTTTTTT.